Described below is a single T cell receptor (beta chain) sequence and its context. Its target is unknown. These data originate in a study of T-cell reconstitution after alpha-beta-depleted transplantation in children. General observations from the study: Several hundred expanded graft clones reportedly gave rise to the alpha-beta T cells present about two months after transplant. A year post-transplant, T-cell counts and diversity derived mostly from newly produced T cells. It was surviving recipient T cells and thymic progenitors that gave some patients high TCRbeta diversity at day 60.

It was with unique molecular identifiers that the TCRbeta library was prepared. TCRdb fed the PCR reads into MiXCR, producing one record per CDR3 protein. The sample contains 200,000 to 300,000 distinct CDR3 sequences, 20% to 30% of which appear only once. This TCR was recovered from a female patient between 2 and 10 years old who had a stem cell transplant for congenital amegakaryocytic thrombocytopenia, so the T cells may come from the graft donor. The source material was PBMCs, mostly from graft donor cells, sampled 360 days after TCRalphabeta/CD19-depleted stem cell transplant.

The CDR3 spells CASSSQLDYPQETQYF. CDR3 in DNA: TGTGCCAGCAGCTCCCAGCTTGACTACCCCCAAGAGACCCAGTACTTC. This chain links TRBV7-2 with TRBJ2-5; a weak D match, TRBD2 (5 bases). The V gene lost 4 bases and the J gene lost 1 base, with 16 bases spanning the gap. Germline CDR1 reads SGHTA; CDR2 reads FQGNSA. CDR3 size: 16 residues.